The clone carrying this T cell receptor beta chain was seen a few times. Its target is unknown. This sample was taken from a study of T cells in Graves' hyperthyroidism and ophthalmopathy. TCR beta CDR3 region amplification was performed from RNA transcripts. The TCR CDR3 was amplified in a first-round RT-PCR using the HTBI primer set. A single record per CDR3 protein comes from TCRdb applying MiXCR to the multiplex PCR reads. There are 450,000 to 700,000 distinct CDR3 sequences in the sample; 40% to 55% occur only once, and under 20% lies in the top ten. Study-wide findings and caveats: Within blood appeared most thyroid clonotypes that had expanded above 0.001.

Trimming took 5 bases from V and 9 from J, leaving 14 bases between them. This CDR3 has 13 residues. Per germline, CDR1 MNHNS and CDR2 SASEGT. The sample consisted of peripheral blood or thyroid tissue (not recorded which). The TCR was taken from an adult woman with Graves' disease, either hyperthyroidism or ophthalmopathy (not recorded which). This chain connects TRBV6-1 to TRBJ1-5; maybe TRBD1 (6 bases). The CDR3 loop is CASSYSGGWPQHF. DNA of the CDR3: TGTGCCAGCAGTTACAGCGGGGGCTGGCCCCAGCATTTT.